The rows below give T cell receptor beta chains drawn from one sample of a study of blood T cell repertoires in COVID-19. TCRdb's copy holds only in-frame clones and misses some; the assay was immunoSEQ multiplex PCR. Found here are roughly 410,000 clones, over 75% of them singletons; the top ten hold 1.5% to 1.7%. The sequenced sample consisted of peripheral blood. The receptors were gathered from a woman between 35 and 50 years old with COVID-19, enrolled during active disease. Each CDR3 is given with its conserved first and last residue. A D gene is named only where the DNA matches it firmly. Where a row states a size, it is once, few, many or the class of an expanded clone; other rows omit it.

v_call	j_call	clone_size	d_call	cdr3_aa	cdr3_nt
TRBV7-2	TRBJ1-2	.	.	CASSLGGGDGYTF	TGTGCCAGCAGCCTAGGAGGGGGGGATGGCTACACCTTC
TRBV28	TRBJ1-3	once	TRBD1	CASRGQPGNTIYF	TGTGCCAGCAGGGGACAGCCTGGAAACACCATATATTTT
TRBV27	TRBJ1-4	.	TRBD1	CASSSRQGPMKKLFF	TGTGCCAGCAGTTCCAGACAGGGTCCCATGAAGAAACTGTTTTTT
TRBV5-5	TRBJ2-3	.	.	CATQGGDFTDTQYF	TGTGCCACCCAAGGGGGGGACTTCACAGATACGCAGTATTTT
TRBV5-1	TRBJ1-2	.	.	CASSLIGADLGYTF	TGCGCCAGCAGCTTGATTGGGGCAGACCTTGGCTACACCTTC
TRBV19	TRBJ1-1	.	.	CASSISRDTEAFF	TGTGCCAGTAGTATTAGCAGGGACACTGAAGCTTTCTTT
TRBV28	TRBJ2-7	.	TRBD1	CASSIGTGRYEQYF	TGTGCCAGCAGTATCGGGACAGGGAGGTACGAGCAGTACTTC
TRBV4-1	TRBJ1-2	.	TRBD1	CASSRTTGGTNYGYTF	TGCGCCAGCAGCCGGACGACAGGGGGTACAAACTATGGCTACACCTTC
TRBV9	TRBJ1-2	.	.	CASSAPGRYDGYTF	TGTGCCAGCAGCGCCCCAGGTCGTTACGACGGCTACACCTTC
TRBV9	TRBJ2-3	.	TRBD2	CASSVATRTSGSKTQYF	TGTGCCAGCAGCGTAGCTACAAGGACTAGCGGGAGTAAGACGCAGTATTTT
TRBV2	TRBJ2-7	.	TRBD1	CASSDRTGRSEQYF	TGTGCCAGCAGTGATCGGACAGGGAGGAGCGAGCAGTACTTC
TRBV19	TRBJ1-3	.	.	CASSTDSGNTIYF	TGTGCCAGTAGCACAGACTCTGGAAACACCATATATTTT
TRBV5-1	TRBJ2-3	.	TRBD1	CASSHGTGDTDTQYF	TGCGCCAGCAGCCACGGGACAGGGGACACAGATACGCAGTATTTT
TRBV19	TRBJ1-5	.	.	CASSPKDRHSNQPQHF	TGTGCCAGTAGTCCGAAGGACAGACATAGCAATCAGCCCCAGCATTTT
TRBV11-2	TRBJ1-2	.	.	CASSWRDGYTF	TGTGCCAGCAGCTGGAGGGACGGCTACACCTTC
TRBV6-6	TRBJ1-1	once	.	CASSTQVDTEAFF	TGTGCCAGCAGTACCCAGGTTGACACTGAAGCTTTCTTT
TRBV19	TRBJ1-4	.	.	CASSYRDTTNEKLFF	TGTGCCAGTAGTTACCGGGACACAACTAATGAAAAACTGTTTTTT
TRBV7-9	TRBJ1-5	.	.	CASSPDPSAGTNQPQHF	TGTGCCAGCAGCCCGGATCCCTCGGCAGGGACTAATCAGCCCCAGCATTTT
TRBV10-3	TRBJ1-5	.	TRBD1	CASAGQVIAGQPQHF	TGTGCCAGCGCGGGACAGGTTATAGCAGGTCAGCCCCAGCATTTT
TRBV3-1/TRBV3-2	TRBJ2-7	.	TRBD2	CASSPFSGLALIGQYF	TGTGCCAGCAGCCCCTTTAGCGGACTAGCCCTTATAGGGCAGTACTTC
TRBV3-1/TRBV3-2	TRBJ1-2	.	.	CASSQEEWYGYTF	TGTGCCAGCAGCCAAGAGGAGTGGTATGGCTACACCTTC
TRBV18	TRBJ1-1	.	.	CASSPLQSSGTEAFF	TGTGCCAGCTCACCGCTACAGTCGTCGGGGACTGAAGCTTTCTTT
TRBV11-2	TRBJ1-4	once	TRBD1	CASSLTGLEKLFF	TGTGCCAGCAGCTTGACAGGGCTTGAAAAACTGTTTTTT
TRBV9	TRBJ1-2	.	TRBD1	CASTLGHGTGANGYTF	TGTGCCAGCACCTTAGGCCACGGGACAGGGGCAAATGGCTACACCTTC
TRBV19	TRBJ1-5	.	TRBD1	CASSWDRGTNQPQHF	TGTGCCAGTAGCTGGGACAGGGGGACCAATCAGCCCCAGCATTTT
TRBV3-1/TRBV3-2	TRBJ2-4	.	.	CASSQDQGGPKNIQYF	TGTGCCAGCAGCCAAGATCAGGGGGGACCCAAAAACATTCAGTACTTC
TRBV28	TRBJ1-2	once	.	CASSLTGGHGYTF	TGTGCCAGCAGTTTAACGGGTGGACACGGCTACACCTTC
TRBV5-6	TRBJ1-5	.	TRBD1	CASSFGTAYQPQHF	TGTGCCAGCAGCTTCGGGACAGCTTATCAGCCCCAGCATTTT
TRBV12-3/TRBV12-4	TRBJ2-5	few	TRBD2	CASSPAGVETQYF	TGTGCCAGCAGTCCAGCGGGAGTAGAGACCCAGTACTTC
TRBV29-1	TRBJ1-1	.	TRBD1	CSPTGQGDEAFF	TGCAGCCCTACGGGACAGGGGGATGAAGCTTTCTTT
TRBV7-9	TRBJ2-1	.	TRBD2	CASSLEGSSGSYNEQFF	TGTGCCAGCAGCCTAGAGGGGTCTAGCGGCTCCTACAATGAGCAGTTCTTC
TRBV27	TRBJ2-7	few	TRBD1	CASSWTGTFYEQYF	TGTGCCAGCAGTTGGACAGGGACCTTCTACGAGCAGTACTTC
TRBV19	TRBJ2-1	.	TRBD2	CASSPAPLAGDHNEQFF	TGTGCCAGTAGTCCGGCCCCCCTAGCGGGAGACCACAATGAGCAGTTCTTC
TRBV20-1	TRBJ1-5	few	.	CSASTGEAQPQHF	TGCAGTGCTAGTACAGGAGAAGCTCAGCCCCAGCATTTT
TRBV5-6	TRBJ1-3	.	.	CASSLDRVVGNTIYF	TGTGCCAGCAGCTTGGACAGGGTGGTTGGAAACACCATATATTTT
TRBV5-4	TRBJ2-5	.	.	CASRSQGWETQYF	TGTGCCAGCAGATCTCAGGGCTGGGAGACCCAGTACTTC
TRBV13	TRBJ1-5	.	TRBD1	CASSRTGGWINQPQHF	TGTGCCAGCAGCCGGACAGGGGGCTGGATCAATCAGCCCCAGCATTTT